This entry lists 2 T cell receptor beta chains sequenced from one sample in a study of regulatory T cells in long-lasting Graves disease. Investigators prepared the TCR beta libraries by applying iRepertoire HTBI primers and Arm-PCR of CDR3 regions. TCRdb fed the multiplex PCR reads into MiXCR, producing one record per CDR3 protein. The table shows hundreds of thousands of distinct CDR3 sequences, with 16% occurring only once. The time point here: newly diagnosed GD, antithyroid drugs for less than 3 months. From RNA extracted from PBMCs, the TCR library was made. The same specimen was also included in a second study, on T cells in Graves' hyperthyroidism and ophthalmopathy.

The specimen comprised peripheral blood mononuclear cells (PBMCs), sampled at new diagnosis, from a patient treated with antithyroid drugs. The receptors come from a man aged 40-49 years with Graves disease.

This clonotype was recorded many times. CDR3 sequence reads: CASSGRSSNEKLFF. CDR3 DNA: TGTGCCAGCAGTGGGCGCAGCTCTAATGAAAAACTGTTTTTT. The genes are TRBV6-1 and TRBJ1-4; D is uncertain. The CDR3 contains 14 residues. Germline V gene data show CDR1 as MNHNS and CDR2 as SASEGT. Trimming cost V 4 bases and J 3 bases, with 9 bases left between them.

This clonotype was seen repeatedly, ten times or more. The chain is built from TRBV5-1 and TRBJ2-1, with 8 nucleotides matching TRBD1. V lost 0 bases and J lost 7; bases outside the gene matches: 9. Germline CDR1 reads SGHRS; CDR2 reads YFSETQ. The CDR3 is 16 residues long. CDR3 DNA: TGCGCCAGCAGCTTGGTGGACAGGGCCTTAGGGAATGAGCAGTTCTTC. It specifies CASSLVDRALGNEQFF.